This T cell receptor beta chain was captured by sequencing in a study of cytomegalovirus exposure and HLA in healthy donors. With 60 Vbeta and 13 Jbeta primers, the PCR was carried out. Profiling relied on immunoSEQ multiplex PCR, and the TCRdb table lists in-frame clones only, not all of them. Here the sample spans about 190,000 clones, under 85% being singletons. The CDR3 is 13 amino acids. The V and J ends lost 4 bases and 7 bases respectively, with 13 bases between them. Germline values: CDR1 LGHNA, CDR2 YSLEER. This clone was seen once. The chain combines TRBV4-3 with TRBJ1-2, with a tentative D call TRBD1 (5 bases). The source is a woman under 30 in good health and CMV-seronegative. The specimen was PBMCs. CDR3 bases: TGCGCCAGCAGCCCCGGGGGGGGTCGTGGCTACACCTTC. Translation gives CASSPGGGRGYTF.